These 3 T cell receptor beta chains came from one sample sequenced in a study of memory CD4+ T cells and cytomegalovirus serostatus. The repertoire was sequenced with immunoSEQ multiplex PCR; TCRdb's copy has only in-frame clones and lacks some. Of approximately 88,000 clones listed, 80% are singletons. The sort gate was single viable CD3+CD4+CD8-CD45RO+ cells for memory CD4+ T cells. Sequencing input: memory CD4+ T cells from blood. These receptors all come from an adult in good health and CMV-seropositive.

This chain connects TRBV5-4 to TRBJ2-6; 10 nucleotides align to TRBD1. This CDR3 contains 17 residues. V was pared by 4 bases and J by 0 bases, with 4 bases of the junction left unmatched. The germline CDR1 and CDR2 sequences are SGHNT and YYREEE (reference sequence). CDR3 residues: CASSAGQGNSGANVLTF. The CDR3 nucleotides read TGTGCCAGCAGCGCGGGACAGGGGAACTCTGGGGCCAACGTCCTGACTTTC.

The CDR3 reads CASSRVNYGYTF. The CDR3 nucleotides are TGTGCCAGCAGCAGAGTTAACTATGGCTACACCTTC. V and J are TRBV6-1 and TRBJ1-2; the D is unclear. With 6 bases removed from V and 1 base from J, the gap between germline ends came to 6 bases. The CDR3 spans 12 residues. CDR1 and CDR2 (germline): MNHNS, SASEGT.

The rearrangement links TRBV2 to TRBJ2-7; D is perhaps TRBD2 (6 bases). V was pared by 4 bases and J by 0 bases, with 10 bases between. Germline CDR1 reads SNHLY; CDR2 reads FYNNEI. CDR3 length: 14 residues. CDR3 in amino acids: CASSVEGSSYEQYF. The CDR3 DNA is TGTGCCAGCAGTGTGGAGGGGAGCTCCTACGAGCAGTACTTC.